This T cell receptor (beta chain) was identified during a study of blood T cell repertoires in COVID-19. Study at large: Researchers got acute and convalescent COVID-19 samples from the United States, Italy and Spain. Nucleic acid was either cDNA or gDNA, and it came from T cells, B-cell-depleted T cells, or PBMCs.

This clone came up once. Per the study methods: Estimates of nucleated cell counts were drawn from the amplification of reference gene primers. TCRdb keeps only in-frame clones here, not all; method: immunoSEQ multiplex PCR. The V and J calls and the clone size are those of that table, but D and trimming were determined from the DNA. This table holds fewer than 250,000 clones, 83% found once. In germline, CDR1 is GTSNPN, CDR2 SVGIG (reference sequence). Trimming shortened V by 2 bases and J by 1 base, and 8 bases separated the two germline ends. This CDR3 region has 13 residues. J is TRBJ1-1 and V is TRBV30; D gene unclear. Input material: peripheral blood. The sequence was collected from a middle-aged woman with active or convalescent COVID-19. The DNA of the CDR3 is TGTGCCTGGAGTACCAGGCCGAACACTGAAGCTTTCTTT. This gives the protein CAWSTRPNTEAFF.